This is a list of T cell receptor beta chains from one sample in a study of blood T cell repertoires in COVID-19. Produced via immunoSEQ multiplex PCR; TCRdb's table is partial and in-frame only. The table lists under 150,000 clones, roughly 80% of them singletons, with about 38% in the top ten. Input material: peripheral blood. The receptors come from a human donor in a cohort sampled during active COVID-19. CDR3s include the opening cysteine and the closing phenylalanine or tryptophan. The D gene is left open where the match is weak. Size values are once, few and many counts, or a class for expanded clones, and some rows have none.

J,size,V,D,CDR3,DNA
TRBJ1-1,NA,TRBV7-6,NA,CASSSGGQRNTEAFF,TGTGCCAGCAGCTCCGGTGGACAGAGGAACACTGAAGCTTTCTTT
TRBJ2-7,NA,TRBV6-5,TRBD2,CASSTSGDYEQYF,TGTGCCAGCAGTACTAGCGGGGACTACGAGCAGTACTTC
TRBJ2-1,NA,TRBV4-3,TRBD2,CASSPSAGGLGEQFF,TGCGCCAGCAGCCCGAGCGCGGGGGGGCTGGGTGAGCAGTTCTTC
TRBJ2-5,NA,TRBV3-1/TRBV3-2,TRBD2,CASSQREGTQYF,TGTGCCAGCAGCCAACGGGAGGGTACCCAGTACTTC
TRBJ1-6,NA,TRBV21-1,NA,CASSTATGKDSPLHF,TGTGCCAGCAGCACAGCGACAGGGAAGGATTCACCCCTCCACTTT
TRBJ1-2,NA,TRBV30,NA,CAWSVGMWAGKGGYTF,TGTGCCTGGAGTGTAGGAATGTGGGCAGGGAAAGGTGGCTACACCTTC
TRBJ2-1,NA,TRBV5-1,NA,CASSSGHRANEQFF,TGCGCCAGCAGCTCGGGACACCGAGCCAATGAGCAGTTCTTC
TRBJ1-5,NA,TRBV2,NA,CASSEGEPRQPQHF,TGTGCCAGCAGTGAAGGAGAGCCCCGGCAGCCCCAGCATTTT
TRBJ2-7,NA,TRBV6-5,TRBD2,CASRTGTSGAYEQYF,TGTGCCAGCAGAACCGGGACTAGCGGAGCCTACGAGCAGTACTTC
TRBJ1-4,NA,TRBV30,NA,CAWTGVDNEKLFF,TGTGCCTGGACAGGGGTAGATAATGAAAAACTGTTTTTT
TRBJ1-2,NA,TRBV19,NA,CASRQLGWGDGYTF,TGTGCCAGTAGGCAGTTGGGTTGGGGAGATGGCTACACCTTC
TRBJ2-7,few,TRBV11-3,NA,CASSQDSYEQYF,TGTGCCAGCAGCCAGGACAGCTACGAGCAGTACTTC
TRBJ1-2,NA,TRBV3-1/TRBV3-2,NA,CASSQVGANYGYTF,TGTGCCAGCAGCCAAGTAGGAGCTAACTATGGCTACACCTTC
TRBJ1-1,NA,TRBV5-1,NA,CASGGRGVGTEAFF,TGCGCCAGCGGGGGCCGGGGGGTAGGGACTGAAGCTTTCTTT
TRBJ1-2,NA,TRBV3-1/TRBV3-2,NA,CASSQGAVDGYTF,TGTGCCAGCAGCCAGGGGGCAGTTGATGGCTACACCTTC
TRBJ2-1,NA,TRBV28,TRBD1,CASSSQSPGQGLNEQFF,TGTGCCAGCAGTTCCCAATCCCCGGGACAGGGGTTGAATGAGCAGTTCTTC
TRBJ2-2,NA,TRBV7-9,NA,CASSAEWGELFF,TGTGCCAGCAGCGCGGAGTGGGGGGAGCTGTTTTTT
TRBJ2-7,NA,TRBV27,TRBD1,CASSLRDRTAEQYF,TGTGCCAGCAGTTTACGGGACAGAACTGCCGAGCAGTACTTC
TRBJ1-1,once,TRBV29-1,NA,CSVVASTNTEAFF,TGCAGCGTTGTGGCCAGTACGAACACTGAAGCTTTCTTT
TRBJ2-7,NA,TRBV5-1,TRBD1,CASSPRTGSSYEQYF,TGCGCCAGCAGCCCCCGGACAGGGAGCTCCTACGAGCAGTACTTC
TRBJ1-1,few,TRBV7-2,NA,CASSLRGIGNTEAFF,TGTGCCAGCAGCTTACGGGGAATCGGGAACACTGAAGCTTTCTTT
TRBJ2-7,NA,TRBV14,NA,CASSQLPPGVPSYEQYF,TGTGCCAGCAGCCAACTCCCGCCCGGGGTCCCATCCTACGAGCAGTACTTC
TRBJ1-3,NA,TRBV19,TRBD1,CASSQGATGNTIYF,TGTGCCAGTAGTCAGGGGGCTACTGGAAACACCATATATTTT
TRBJ1-2,few,TRBV4-3,NA,CASSQDLVRVDGYTF,TGCGCCAGCAGCCAAGATCTGGTCAGGGTCGATGGCTACACCTTC
TRBJ1-5,NA,TRBV5-1,NA,CASSYDRNQPQHF,TGCGCCAGCAGCTATGACAGGAATCAGCCCCAGCATTTT
TRBJ2-1,NA,TRBV4-2,NA,CASSQDRRAQYNEQFF,TGTGCCAGCAGCCAAGATCGCAGGGCTCAATACAATGAGCAGTTCTTC
TRBJ2-3,NA,TRBV7-8,TRBD2,CASSELAGNTDTQYF,TGTGCCAGCAGCGAACTAGCGGGCAACACAGATACGCAGTATTTT
TRBJ1-4,NA,TRBV2,NA,CASSSALPGTNEKLFF,TGTGCCAGCAGTTCAGCTCTTCCAGGGACTAATGAAAAACTGTTTTTT
TRBJ2-1,NA,TRBV6-5,TRBD1,CASNSRGRGHDEQFF,TGTGCCAGCAACTCACGGGGCAGGGGGCACGATGAGCAGTTCTTC
TRBJ1-2,once,TRBV24-1,TRBD1,CATSDGDRDSGYTF,TGTGCCACCAGTGATGGGGACAGGGATAGCGGCTACACCTTC
TRBJ1-2,NA,TRBV28,NA,CASSFPRAGDYGYTF,TGTGCCAGCAGTTTCCCCCGGGCAGGGGACTATGGCTACACCTTC
TRBJ1-6,NA,TRBV10-2,NA,CASSENLNSPLHF,TGCGCCAGCAGTGAGAATCTTAATTCACCCCTCCACTTT
TRBJ2-3,NA,TRBV10-1,NA,CASSDSYSGTDTQYF,TGCGCCAGCAGTGACTCTTACTCGGGCACAGATACGCAGTATTTT
TRBJ1-1,NA,TRBV5-1,NA,CASSLSAGEGEAFF,TGCGCCAGCAGCTTGTCAGCCGGCGAGGGAGAAGCTTTCTTT
TRBJ2-5,NA,TRBV18,NA,CASFRGAGETQYF,TGTGCCAGCTTTCGGGGGGCCGGGGAGACCCAGTACTTC
TRBJ2-3,once,TRBV28,TRBD2,CASSSSGTTDTQYF,TGTGCCAGCAGTTCGAGCGGGACCACAGATACGCAGTATTTT
TRBJ2-5,NA,TRBV5-1,TRBD1,CASSLRQGAGETQYF,TGCGCCAGCAGCTTGAGACAGGGGGCCGGTGAGACCCAGTACTTC
TRBJ2-1,once,TRBV15,NA,CATSTRTVYNEQFF,TGTGCCACCAGCACCAGGACAGTTTACAATGAGCAGTTCTTC
TRBJ2-7,NA,TRBV4-1,TRBD1,CASSHPDREYEQYF,TGCGCCAGCAGCCATCCGGACAGGGAGTACGAGCAGTACTTC
TRBJ2-5,NA,TRBV19,NA,CASSTPRRFDTQYF,TGTGCCAGTAGTACCCCCCGGAGGTTTGACACCCAGTACTTC
TRBJ1-1,NA,TRBV4-3,NA,CASSLNEIAEAFF,TGCGCCAGCAGCCTAAACGAGATTGCTGAAGCTTTCTTT
TRBJ1-2,NA,TRBV3-1/TRBV3-2,NA,CASSQDFVPTRGAVDYGYTF,TGTGCCAGCAGCCAAGATTTCGTCCCCACACGGGGGGCGGTGGACTATGGCTACACCTTC
TRBJ1-4,NA,TRBV3-1/TRBV3-2,NA,CASSQGGGGEKLFF,TGTGCCAGCAGCCAAGGGGGGGGCGGTGAAAAACTGTTTTTT
TRBJ2-7,NA,TRBV18,TRBD1,CASSPPGQLASEQYF,TGTGCCAGCTCACCACCGGGACAGCTTGCCTCCGAGCAGTACTTC
TRBJ1-2,NA,TRBV29-1,NA,CSVSKGQGGYTF,TGCAGCGTTTCCAAAGGTCAGGGTGGCTACACCTTC
TRBJ1-4,few,TRBV19,NA,CASRLRDTTNEKLFF,TGTGCCAGTAGACTTCGGGATACAACTAATGAAAAACTGTTTTTT
TRBJ2-1,NA,TRBV2,NA,CASSERPGNTGFF,TGTGCCAGCAGTGAAAGGCCCGGGAATACCGGGTTCTTC
TRBJ1-1,NA,TRBV6-6,NA,CASKDSPVGTEAFF,TGTGCCAGCAAAGACAGTCCCGTAGGCACTGAAGCTTTCTTT
TRBJ1-5,NA,TRBV27,NA,CASAPEAGFGGDQPQHF,TGTGCCAGCGCACCGGAGGCCGGGTTCGGGGGTGATCAGCCCCAGCATTTT
TRBJ1-2,NA,TRBV6-5,TRBD1,CASRTWDRATSGYTF,TGTGCCAGCAGGACTTGGGACAGGGCGACGAGCGGCTACACCTTC
TRBJ2-2,NA,TRBV11-3,NA,CASSLVQTGELFF,TGTGCCAGCAGCTTAGTTCAAACCGGGGAGCTGTTTTTT
TRBJ2-5,NA,TRBV11-3,NA,CASSSTLGGQETQYF,TGTGCCAGCAGCTCAACGTTAGGGGGACAAGAGACCCAGTACTTC
TRBJ1-5,few,TRBV6-2/TRBV6-3,NA,CASSRDILQPQHF,TGTGCCAGCAGTAGGGACATTCTTCAGCCCCAGCATTTT
TRBJ2-3,many,TRBV11-3,NA,CASTPRTTDTQYF,TGTGCCAGCACCCCCAGGACTACGGATACGCAGTATTTT
TRBJ1-1,NA,TRBV11-2,TRBD1,CASSLARGETEAFF,TGTGCCAGCAGCTTAGCCAGGGGGGAAACTGAAGCTTTCTTT
TRBJ1-6,NA,TRBV7-8,NA,CASSPAAQAVSSPLHF,TGTGCCAGCAGCCCGGCAGCACAGGCCGTTAGTTCACCCCTCCACTTT
TRBJ1-1,once,TRBV30,TRBD1,CAWSPPGQSNTEAFF,TGTGCCTGGAGTCCCCCGGGACAGTCGAACACTGAAGCTTTCTTT